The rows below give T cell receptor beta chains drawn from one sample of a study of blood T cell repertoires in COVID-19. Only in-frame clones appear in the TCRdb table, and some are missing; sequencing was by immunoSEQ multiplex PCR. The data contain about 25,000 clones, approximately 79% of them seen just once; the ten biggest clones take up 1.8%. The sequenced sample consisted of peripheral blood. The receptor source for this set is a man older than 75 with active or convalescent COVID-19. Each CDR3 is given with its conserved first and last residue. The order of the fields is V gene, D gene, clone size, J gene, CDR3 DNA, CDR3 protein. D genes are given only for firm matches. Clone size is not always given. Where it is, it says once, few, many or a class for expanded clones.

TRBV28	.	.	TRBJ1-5	TGTGCCAGCAGTTTAAGGGGAAAGGGTGGGAATCAGCCCCAGCATTTT	CASSLRGKGGNQPQHF
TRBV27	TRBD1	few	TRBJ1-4	TGTGCCAGCAGGCCAACGCCGGCAGGGGGCGAAGGGCTGTTTTTT	CASRPTPAGGEGLFF
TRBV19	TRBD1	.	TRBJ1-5	TGTGCCAGTAGTATAGGGACAGGGTCTGGGCAGCCCCAGCATTTT	CASSIGTGSGQPQHF
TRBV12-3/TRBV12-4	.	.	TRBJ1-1	TGTGCCAGCAGTTCCGGTGGTTACACTGAAGCTTTCTTT	CASSSGGYTEAFF
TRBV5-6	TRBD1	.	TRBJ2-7	TGTGCCAGCAGCTTGGCGACAGGGACCCGGAGGGAGCAGTACTTC	CASSLATGTRREQYF
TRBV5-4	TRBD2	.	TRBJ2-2	TGTGCCAGCAGTCCTAGCGGGGGAGCCGGGGAGCTGTTTTTT	CASSPSGGAGELFF
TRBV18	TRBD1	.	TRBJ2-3	TGTGCCAGCTCGCCGGGACAGGGGTCCACAGATACGCAGTATTTT	CASSPGQGSTDTQYF
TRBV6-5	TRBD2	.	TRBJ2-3	TGTGCCAGCAGTTACTCGCTAGCGGCAGATACGCAGTATTTT	CASSYSLAADTQYF
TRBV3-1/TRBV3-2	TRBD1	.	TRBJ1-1	TGTGCCAGCAGCCAGGCCAGGGGGACGCCCAACGAAGCTTTCTTT	CASSQARGTPNEAFF
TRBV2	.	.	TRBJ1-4	TGTGCCAGCAGTGAGGACAGTGCCACTAATGAAAAACTGTTTTTT	CASSEDSATNEKLFF
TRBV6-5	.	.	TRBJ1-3	TGTGCCAGCAGTTCGGACAGCTTCTTACTAAACACCATATATTTT	CASSSDSFLLNTIYF
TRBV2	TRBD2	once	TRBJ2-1	TGTGCCAGCATAGACAGATTGCTAGCGGGAGGGAATGAGCAGTTCTTC	CASIDRLLAGGNEQFF
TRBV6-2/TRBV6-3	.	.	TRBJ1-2	TGTGCCAGCAGTTACTCCACAGATAACTATGGCTACACCTTC	CASSYSTDNYGYTF
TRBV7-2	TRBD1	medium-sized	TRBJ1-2	TGTGCCAGCAGCTTAGACAGGGGGCCCTATGGCTACACCTTC	CASSLDRGPYGYTF
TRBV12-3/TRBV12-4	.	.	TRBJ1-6	TGTGCCAGCAGTGCACAAGTTGATTCACCCCTCCACTTT	CASSAQVDSPLHF
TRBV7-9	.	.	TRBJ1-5	TGTGCCAGCAGCTCCGCCGGACCAGGGGATCAGCCCCAGCATTTT	CASSSAGPGDQPQHF
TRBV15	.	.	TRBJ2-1	TGTGCCACCAGCTGGGAGGTTGGTGAGCAGTTCTTC	CATSWEVGEQFF
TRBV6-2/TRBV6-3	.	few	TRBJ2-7	TGTGCCAGCAGTTACTCTACAGAGAGCTCCTACGAGCAGTACTTC	CASSYSTESSYEQYF
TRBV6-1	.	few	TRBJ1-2	TGTGCCAGCAGTGAAGCAATCGGTGGCTACACCTTC	CASSEAIGGYTF
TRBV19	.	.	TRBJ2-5	TGTGCCAGTAGTAACAGGGGGGGCGAGACCCAGTACTTC	CASSNRGGETQYF
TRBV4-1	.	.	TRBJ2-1	TGCGCCAGCAGCCAACCAGCGGGCAACAATGAGCAGTTCTTC	CASSQPAGNNEQFF
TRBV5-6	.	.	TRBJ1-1	TGTGCCAGCAGCTTACTCTCCAGGGTGGGCACTGAAGCTTTCTTT	CASSLLSRVGTEAFF
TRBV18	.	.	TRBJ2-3	TGTGCCAGCTCCCCCCCAGGAGCGGGTAGAGGAGATACGCAGTATTTT	CASSPPGAGRGDTQYF
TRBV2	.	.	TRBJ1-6	TGTGCCAGCAGTCTGAGCACGGAGCCCCTCCACTTT	CASSLSTEPLHF
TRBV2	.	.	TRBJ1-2	TGTGCCAGCAGTCTAAGGTCGGGTACCTATGGCTACACCTTC	CASSLRSGTYGYTF